The T cell receptor (beta chain) under discussion was sequenced for a study of CXCR3-negative and CXCR3-positive naive CD8 T cells. Study-wide results and limits: Cryopreservation partially lowered CXCR3 expression, so most assays used fresh PBMCs. Higher TRB CDR3 hydrophobicity marked CXCR3-positive naive cells relative to CXCR3-negative naive cells.

Per CD8+ T cell subset, triplicate sorts of 300,000 cells each were done. Naive CD8+ T cells had a CD45RO-CCR7+CD27+CD95- phenotype. This CDR3 has 16 amino acids. The authors prepared UMI-labeled TRB cDNA libraries by 5' RACE. Each CDR3 protein gets one entry in TCRdb, which reprocessed the 5' RACE reads and gives no DNA. The sample's table shows some 130,000 distinct CDR3 sequences. Notes on this clonotype: What it binds is not known.

The clonotype was recovered from a human donor in good health. Some clones in this sample may be carry-over from other donors' samples. The chain couples TRBV21-1 to TRBJ1-2; TCRdb names TRBD1, which stays unverified in the absence of DNA. TRBV21-1 is a pseudogene locus. Sequencing was done on a sample of naive CXCR3- CD8+ T cells from blood. Subset given: CD45RO-CCR7+CD27+CD95- naive CD8+ T cells lacking CXCR3 (TNR3-). CDR3 in amino acids: CASSKERGRIPYGYTF.